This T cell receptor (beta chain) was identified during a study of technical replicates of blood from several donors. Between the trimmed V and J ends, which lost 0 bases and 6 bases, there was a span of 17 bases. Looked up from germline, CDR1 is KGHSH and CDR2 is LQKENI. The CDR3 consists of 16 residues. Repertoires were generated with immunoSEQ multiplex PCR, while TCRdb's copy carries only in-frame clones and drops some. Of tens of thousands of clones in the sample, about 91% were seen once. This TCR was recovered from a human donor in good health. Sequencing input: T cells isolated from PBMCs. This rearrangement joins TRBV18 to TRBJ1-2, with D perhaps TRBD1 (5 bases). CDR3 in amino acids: CASSPPKGRQGHGYTF. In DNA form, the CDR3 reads TGTGCCAGCTCACCACCGAAAGGAAGGCAGGGTCATGGCTACACCTTC.